The 25 T cell receptor beta chains in this list originate from one sample, sequenced in a study of T cell responses to AZD1222 COVID-19 vaccine. TCRdb's copy holds only in-frame clones and misses some; the assay was immunoSEQ multiplex PCR. The sample lists roughly 100,000 clones, approximately 84% occurring once. The sequenced sample was peripheral blood, obtained on day 0 of AZD1222 vaccination. The receptor source for this set is an adult in good health.

The rearrangement uses TRBV30 and TRBJ2-3; D might be TRBD1 (6 bases). V was clipped by 5 bases and J by 6 bases, with 21 bases between them. This CDR3 region has 15 residues. Germline V gene data show CDR1 as GTSNPN and CDR2 as SVGIG (reference sequence). Here the CDR3 reads CAWGPTGRTRDTQYF. CDR3 nucleotides: TGTGCCTGGGGCCCGACAGGTCGGACCAGGGATACGCAGTATTTT.

The V call is TRBV7-2, the J call TRBJ1-5; 9 bases agree with TRBD1. CDR3 length equals 15 residues. V trimming: 4 bases; J trimming: 2 bases; junction bases outside the gene matches: 3. Germline CDR1 is SGHTA and CDR2 is FQGNSA. CDR3 protein: CASSWGQGGNQPQHF. For the CDR3, the DNA is TGTGCCAGCAGCTGGGGACAGGGTGGCAATCAGCCCCAGCATTTT. Supplemented by reference TRBV7-2 and TRBJ1-5, the full variable domain reads GAGVSQSPSNKVTEKGKDVELRCDPISGHTALYWYRQSLGQGLEFLIYFQGNSAPDKSGLPSDRFSAERTGGSVSTLTIQRTQQEDSAVYLCASSWGQGGNQPQHFGDGTRLSIL.

DNA for the CDR3: TGTGCCAGCACGGAATTGGGTTCCTACGAGCAGTACTTC. This sequence encodes CASTELGSYEQYF. The chain combines TRBV11-3 with TRBJ2-7, with D unclear. Germline V gives CDR1 SGHNT, CDR2 YENEEA. This CDR3 spans 13 amino acids. The V gene lost 7 bases and the J gene lost 1 base, with 11 bases spanning the gap.

The V gene is TRBV4-3, the J gene TRBJ2-1; no reliable D call. CDR3 length equals 15 residues. Trimming shortened V by 8 bases and J by 0 bases, and 14 bases separated the two germline ends. Germline CDR1 LGHNA, CDR2 YSLEER. The CDR3 reads CASGKGFGSYNEQFF. CDR3 DNA: TGCGCCAGCGGTAAGGGTTTCGGCTCCTACAATGAGCAGTTCTTC.

This chain links TRBV6-5 with TRBJ2-7, with 7 bases aligning to TRBD2. This CDR3 spans 14 amino acids. The germline V gene encodes CDR1 MNHEY and CDR2 SVGAGI. J was trimmed by 0 bases and V by 8 bases; bases with no gene match: 7. CDR3 sequence: CASRVGGISYEQYF. The CDR3 nucleotides are TGTGCCAGCCGCGTGGGAGGGATCTCCTACGAGCAGTACTTC.

In this sample, this clone turned up once. The chain joins TRBV7-2 to TRBJ2-7; no reliable D call. Germline-derived CDR1 and CDR2 are SGHTA and FQGNSA. This CDR3 region has 14 residues. Between the trimmed V and J ends, which lost 3 bases and 5 bases, there was a span of 14 bases. CDR3 sequence (DNA): TGTGCCAGCAGCTTTACGGGTGAACCGGACGAGCAGTACTTC. Translating gives CASSFTGEPDEQYF.

V and J are TRBV7-2 and TRBJ1-1; tentative D call: TRBD1 (6 bases). The CDR3 runs 16 residues. The germline V and J ends were trimmed by 6 bases and 2 bases, with 19 bases remaining between them. Germline V gives CDR1 SGHTA, CDR2 FQGNSA. The DNA of the CDR3 is TGTGCCAGCAGAGTCTCGGGGGCGATGGGTAACACTGAAGCTTTCTTT. Residues: CASRVSGAMGNTEAFF.

The V and J genes are TRBV19 and TRBJ1-5, with D hard to call. Trimming removed 3 bases at V and 2 bases at J, with 8 bases between. Germline CDR1 and CDR2: LNHDA and SQIVND (reference sequence). The CDR3 runs 14 residues. DNA for the CDR3: TGTGCCAGTAGTATGTCGGGTGGCAATCAGCCCCAGCATTTT. Translation gives CASSMSGGNQPQHF.

The gene calls are TRBV19 and TRBJ1-5, with 7 bases fitting TRBD1. The CDR3 runs 16 residues. The trim removed 2 bases at V and 2 bases at J, leaving 6 bases unmatched. CDR1 is LNHDA, CDR2 SQIVND, per germline (reference sequence). The CDR3 sequence is CASSISTGPGNQPQHF. In nucleotides, the CDR3 is TGTGCCAGTAGTATATCGACAGGGCCAGGCAATCAGCCCCAGCATTTT.

V and J are TRBV5-1 and TRBJ2-7; D call uncertain. This CDR3 comprises 13 residues. Germline assignment: CDR1 SGHRS and CDR2 YFSETQ. V was pared by 4 bases and J by 2 bases, with 10 bases between. The CDR3 DNA sequence: TGCGCCAGCAGCCCGGTAGGCACCTACGAGCAGTACGTC. Protein sequence: CASSPVGTYEQYV.

The V and J genes are TRBV18 and TRBJ1-4; no firm D call. The CDR3 is made up of 14 amino acids. Trimming took 2 bases from V and 3 from J, leaving 7 bases between them. The V gene's germline CDR1 is KGHSH and CDR2 LQKENI. CDR3 DNA sequence: TGTGCCAGCTCACCAGCGATGGCTAATGAAAAACTGTTTTTT. Translation gives CASSPAMANEKLFF. The full variable domain, rest sourced from reference TRBV18 and TRBJ1-4, is NAGVMQNPRHLVRRRGQEARLRCSPMKGHSHVYWYRQLPEEGLKFMVYLQKENIIDESGMPKERFSAEFPKEGPSILRIQQVVRGDSAAYFCASSPAMANEKLFFGSGTQLSVL.

The chain uses TRBV4-2 and TRBJ1-3; D unclear. Germline V gives CDR1 LGHNA, CDR2 YNFKEQ. Trimming cost V 0 bases and J 0 bases, with 9 bases left between them. This CDR3 has 16 amino acids. The CDR3 sequence is CASSQEASFSGNTIYF. CDR3 bases: TGTGCCAGCAGCCAAGAAGCAAGCTTCTCTGGAAACACCATATATTTT.

The gene calls are TRBV7-2 and TRBJ1-6, with D uncertain. In germline, CDR1 is SGHTA, CDR2 FQGNSA. The ends were cut back, 1 base at V and 9 bases at J, with 10 bases in the middle. This CDR3 region has 14 residues. CDR3 in amino acids: CASSLVPGSSPLHF. CDR3 nucleotides: TGTGCCAGCAGCTTAGTGCCGGGTTCTTCACCCCTCCACTTT.

This clone is termed medium-sized. The chain links TRBV7-9 to TRBJ2-7, with D hard to call. This CDR3 comprises 13 residues. CDR1 is SEHNR, CDR2 FQNEAQ, per germline (reference sequence). V lost 9 bases to trimming and J lost 6 bases, with 18 bases between them. The CDR3 protein is CASRIDGLGEQYF. The DNA for the CDR3 is TGTGCCAGTCGAATCGACGGCCTGGGCGAGCAGTACTTC. The whole variable domain, remainder taken from reference TRBV7-9 and TRBJ2-7, is DTGVSQNPRHKITKRGQNVTFRCDPISEHNRLYWYRQTLGQGPEFLTYFQNEAQLEKSRLLSDRFSAERPKGSFSTLEIQRTEQGDSAMYLCASRIDGLGEQYFGPGTRLTVT.

The chain is built from TRBV27 and TRBJ2-1; 11 nucleotides match TRBD2. Trimming at V came to 6 bases and at J to 9 bases, leaving 13 bases not matched to a gene. CDR3 size: 16 residues. The germline V gene has CDR1 MNHEY and CDR2 SMNVEV (reference sequence). The CDR3 loop reads CASRRMTSGEGLEQFF. The DNA of the CDR3 is TGTGCCAGCAGACGCATGACTAGCGGGGAGGGCCTTGAGCAGTTCTTC.

The chain is built from TRBV19 and TRBJ1-2; no clear D. This CDR3 is built from 14 residues. Germline CDR1 is LNHDA and CDR2 is SQIVND (reference sequence). The V end lost 1 base, the J end lost 7 bases, and 13 bases lay between the germline ends. CDR3 sequence: CASSIARGRGGYTF. CDR3 DNA: TGTGCCAGTAGTATAGCTCGGGGAAGAGGTGGCTACACCTTC.

This chain links TRBV4-3 with TRBJ2-4; 12 bases align to TRBD2. CDR1 and CDR2 from the germline V gene are LGHNA and YSLEER. V was clipped by 0 bases and J by 6 bases; unmatched bases: 3. This CDR3 has 16 residues. The CDR3 DNA reads as TGCGCCAGCAGCCAAGACCCGACTAGCGGGGGAAACATTCAGTACTTC. It translates to CASSQDPTSGGNIQYF.

CDR3 bases: TGTGCCACCAGTGATCCGACAGGGAATGAGCAGTTCTTC. It is translated as CATSDPTGNEQFF. The chain joins TRBV24-1 to TRBJ2-1; 7 bases match TRBD1. Germline trimming cut 3 bases from V and 7 bases from J; bases unmatched to any gene: 2. Germline values: CDR1 KGHDR, CDR2 SFDVKD. This CDR3 comprises 13 residues.

CDR3 residues: CASSPSVGVVKQPQHF. The CDR3 coding sequence is TGTGCCAGCAGCCCCTCGGTAGGGGTTGTAAAACAACCCCAGCATTTT. The gene calls are TRBV3-1 (or the pseudogene TRBV3-2) and TRBJ1-5, with D maybe TRBD1 (5 bases). This CDR3 comprises 16 residues. The V end lost 4 bases, the J end lost 10 bases, and 23 bases lay between the germline ends. CDR1 LGHDT and CDR2 YNNKEL come from the germline V gene (reference sequence).

The chain has TRBV18 and TRBJ2-1; TRBD2 might be the D (6 bases). V lost 3 bases to trimming and J lost 6 bases, with 18 bases between them. CDR3 length: 16 amino acids. CDR1 is KGHSH, CDR2 LQKENI, per germline. The CDR3 sequence: CASSPTERGGSNEQFF. CDR3 sequence (DNA): TGTGCCAGCTCACCCACGGAACGGGGAGGTAGCAATGAGCAGTTCTTC.

This chain uses TRBV6-5 with TRBJ1-5, with 11 bases lining up with TRBD1. CDR3 length: 14 amino acids. Germline assignment: CDR1 MNHEY and CDR2 SVGAGI. V lost 4 bases and J lost 7; bases outside the gene matches: 3. The CDR3 nucleotides read TGTGCCAGCAGTTCGGGACAGGGGGTACAGCCCCAGCATTTT. Amino acids: CASSSGQGVQPQHF.

This clone was found a few times. J is TRBJ1-3 and V is TRBV6-4; D unclear. The germline V gene encodes CDR1 MRHNA and CDR2 SNTAGT. The CDR3 runs 14 residues. Trimming shortened V by 6 bases and J by 2 bases, and 11 bases separated the two germline ends. CDR3 nucleotides: TGTGCCAGCAGCCCCAGTGAGACTGGAAACACCATATATTTT. It specifies CASSPSETGNTIYF.

This clone showed up just a few times. The J gene is TRBJ2-7, the V gene TRBV7-9; D is possibly TRBD1 (5 bases). The CDR3 is made up of 15 amino acids. V gave up 6 bases and J gave up 5 bases, with 20 bases separating them. Germline V CDR1 and CDR2: SEHNR, FQNEAQ (reference sequence). CDR3 region: CASSSERQGSDEQYF. The CDR3 nucleotides read TGTGCCAGCAGTTCCGAGAGGCAGGGATCGGACGAGCAGTACTTC.

The chain uses TRBV4-3 and TRBJ2-2; D is perhaps TRBD2 (6 bases). Trimming removed 0 bases from V and 5 bases from J, with 10 bases in between. From germline, CDR1 is LGHNA and CDR2 YSLEER. This CDR3 contains 15 residues. The DNA for the CDR3 is TGCGCCAGCAGCCAAGAGCGGGGCTGGACCGGGGAGCTGTTTTTT. It specifies CASSQERGWTGELFF.

V and J are TRBV30 and TRBJ1-4; D not certain. Looked up from germline, CDR1 is GTSNPN and CDR2 is SVGIG (reference sequence). This CDR3 region has 15 residues. V lost 2 bases to trimming and J lost 2 bases, with 12 bases between them. CDR3 DNA: TGTGCCTGGAGTTTGTTTCCGAGTACTAATGAAAAACTGTTTTTT. Its protein is CAWSLFPSTNEKLFF.